These 32 T cell receptor beta chains were sequenced from one sample in a study of CD8+CD57+ T cells in acquired aplastic anemia. Genomic DNA provided the template from which TCR beta VDJ and CDR3 profiles were obtained. A single record per CDR3 protein comes from TCRdb applying MiXCR to the reads. This table holds roughly 180,000 distinct CDR3 sequences, around 45% found once. Material: sorted CD4+, CD8+, or CD8+CD57+ T cells (not recorded which) from PBMCs. Every receptor here comes from a human donor in good health.

V and J are TRBV29-1 and TRBJ2-1, with 7 bases aligning to TRBD2. V dropped 4 bases and J dropped 3; count of bases not matched to a gene: 6. Germline V lookup: CDR1 SQVTM, CDR2 ANQGSEA. This CDR3 has 14 amino acids. CDR3 in amino acids: CSVGRESIYNEQFF. In DNA, the CDR3 is TGCAGCGTTGGGCGGGAGTCGATCTACAATGAGCAGTTCTTC.

The chain has TRBV6-5 and TRBJ1-2; D gene uncertain. The CDR3 is 12 amino acids. V shed 4 bases and J shed 8 bases, with 11 bases lying between them. Germline loops: CDR1 MNHEY, CDR2 SVGAGI. The CDR3 spells CASSSSFAGYTF. The CDR3 nucleotides are TGTGCCAGCAGTTCCTCTTTTGCGGGCTACACCTTC.

A few counts support this clonotype. The V gene is TRBV24-1, the J gene TRBJ2-1; possibly TRBD1 or TRBD2 for D (5 bases each). Germline CDR1 reads KGHDR; CDR2 reads SFDVKD. This CDR3 has 15 residues. V lost 3 bases to trimming and J lost 0 bases, with 8 bases between them. CDR3 nucleotides: TGTGCCACCAGTGATGGAGGACACTCCTACAATGAGCAGTTCTTC. This gives the protein CATSDGGHSYNEQFF.

The CDR3 DNA is TGTGCCAGCAGCCTAAGAGTAACAGGGTTTCCCACAGATACGCAGTATTTT. This sequence encodes CASSLRVTGFPTDTQYF. The rearrangement uses TRBV6-1 and TRBJ2-3, with D perhaps matching TRBD1 (6 bases). CDR3 length: 17 amino acids. CDR1 is MNHNS and CDR2 is SASEGT in the germline V gene. Between the trimmed V and J ends, which lost 6 bases and 2 bases, there was a span of 21 bases.

This clonotype was picked up many times. The chain carries TRBV20-1 and TRBJ2-5; TRBD1 is a possible D gene (7 bases). CDR1 and CDR2 (germline): DFQATT, SNEGSKA (reference sequence). The CDR3 runs to 17 residues. The V end was cut by 3 bases, the J end by 2 bases, with 22 bases between. CDR3 sequence: CSARIRDSKGRQETQYF. As DNA, the CDR3 is TGCAGTGCTAGGATCCGGGACAGTAAGGGGAGGCAAGAGACCCAGTACTTC.

V and J are TRBV7-3 and TRBJ2-6; D is unclear. Trimming took 5 bases from V and 0 from J, leaving 11 bases between them. Germline CDR1 SGHTA, CDR2 FQGTGA. This CDR3 is built from 16 residues. CDR3 in amino acids: CASSLGPYSGANVLTF. DNA for the CDR3: TGTGCCAGCAGCCTCGGTCCTTACTCTGGGGCCAACGTCCTGACTTTC. Full variable domain (outside the CDR3, taken from reference TRBV7-3 and TRBJ2-6): GAGVSQTPSNKVTEKGKYVELRCDPISGHTALYWYRQSLGQGPEFLIYFQGTGAADDSGLPNDRFFAVRPEGSVSTLKIQRTERGDSAVYLCASSLGPYSGANVLTFGAGSRLTVL.

This clonotype was recorded many times. The genes are TRBV2 and TRBJ2-5; D may be TRBD2 (5 bases). This CDR3 is built from 11 residues. Per the germline V gene, CDR1 is SNHLY and CDR2 is FYNNEI. Trimming left V 6 bases short and J 5 bases short, with 7 bases between. In nucleotides, the CDR3 is TGTGCCAGCAGGAGGGTGGAGACCCAGTACTTC. This encodes CASRRVETQYF.

This clonotype was recorded a few times. The rearrangement uses TRBV6-1 and TRBJ2-3; D is tentatively TRBD1 or TRBD2 (5 bases each). V lost 8 bases to trimming and J lost 1 base, with 19 bases between them. The CDR3 extends over 16 amino acids. Germline lookup yields CDR1 MNHNS and CDR2 SASEGT. In DNA, the CDR3 is TGTGCCAGCGTTTTTAGGGCCAGGGACCGCACAGATACGCAGTATTTT. It translates to CASVFRARDRTDTQYF.

This chain uses TRBV15 with TRBJ2-3; tentatively, D is TRBD1 (6 bases). There are 14 residues in the CDR3. The germline V and J ends were trimmed by 5 bases and 5 bases, with 14 bases remaining between them. Germline assignment: CDR1 LNHNV and CDR2 YYDKDF (reference sequence). CDR3 bases: TGTGCCACCAGCGCGGCAGGGGCTATAGATACGCAGTATTTT. Protein: CATSAAGAIDTQYF.

This clonotype showed up many times. V gene TRBV6-1 combines with J gene TRBJ1-3, with a tentative D call TRBD1 (6 bases). The germline V gene has CDR1 MNHNS and CDR2 SASEGT. This CDR3 has 13 amino acids. V was trimmed by 8 bases and J by 2 bases, leaving 10 bases between them. The chain's CDR3 is CASEQGTGNTIYF. DNA of the CDR3: TGTGCCAGCGAACAGGGAACTGGAAACACCATATATTTT.

With respect to this clonotype: A much bigger clone sits one base away, suggesting this may be a read error. The genes are TRBV6-1 and TRBJ1-2, with a possible D match to TRBD1 (5 bases). Germline V lookup: CDR1 MNHNS, CDR2 SASEGT. V gave up 10 bases and J gave up 0 bases, with 15 bases separating them. This CDR3 contains 14 residues. CDR3 sequence reads: CAIIGTEANYGYTF. The CDR3 DNA sequence: TGTGCCATCATAGGGACGGAAGCTAACTATGGCTACACCTTC.

This clonotype was observed many times. The chain combines TRBV6-2 or TRBV6-3 with TRBJ2-6; 9 nucleotides match TRBD1. The trim removed 2 bases at V and 2 bases at J, leaving 4 bases unmatched. CDR1 and CDR2 from the germline V gene are MNHEY and SVGEGT. This CDR3 has 17 amino acids. CDR3 residues: CASSYRGTGTGANVLTF. The CDR3 DNA reads as TGTGCCAGCAGTTACAGGGGGACAGGGACTGGGGCCAACGTCCTGACTTTC.

The chain joins TRBV2 to TRBJ1-5; no clear D. This CDR3 is 15 amino acids long. Trimming removed 0 bases from V and 2 bases from J, with 8 bases in between. Per germline, CDR1 SNHLY and CDR2 FYNNEI. The CDR3 sequence is CASSEALMGNQPQHF. The DNA for the CDR3 is TGTGCCAGCAGTGAAGCGCTTATGGGCAATCAGCCCCAGCATTTT.

This clonotype was observed at least ten times. The rearrangement joins TRBV9 to TRBJ1-2, with D possibly matching TRBD1 (6 bases). CDR1 is SGDLS and CDR2 is YYNGEE in the germline V gene. This CDR3 is built from 16 residues. V was clipped by 3 bases and J by 2 bases, with 17 bases between them. CDR3 sequence (DNA): TGTGCCAGCAGCGCCCTTGGAAGGGGGGCAAACTATGGCTACACCTTC. Its protein product is CASSALGRGANYGYTF.

The rearrangement uses TRBV24-1 and TRBJ1-6; D perhaps matches TRBD1 (5 bases). V shed 9 bases and J shed 1 base, with 12 bases lying between them. The CDR3 is 15 amino acids. Germline V lookup: CDR1 KGHDR, CDR2 SFDVKD. CDR3 bases: TGTGCCACCGGTGCAGGGAAGTCCTATAATTCACCCCTCCACTTT. Its protein product is CATGAGKSYNSPLHF.

The chain combines TRBV10-3 with TRBJ2-1; D not resolved. Trimming took off 3 bases at V and 5 bases at J, with 11 bases between the two ends. The CDR3 has 14 amino acids. Germline CDR1 reads ENHRY; CDR2 reads SYGVKD. The CDR3 protein is CAISDSRINNEQFF. CDR3 DNA sequence: TGTGCCATCAGTGATTCTCGGATCAACAATGAGCAGTTCTTC.

This clonotype was counted at least ten times. The chain is built from TRBV9 and TRBJ1-3; D remains unclear. Trimming took off 3 bases at V and 0 bases at J, with 16 bases between the two ends. CDR1 and CDR2 (germline): SGDLS, YYNGEE. The CDR3 is 17 residues long. In DNA, the CDR3 is TGTGCCAGCAGCGCAATGGGGAGAGCTAACTCTGGAAACACCATATATTTT. Amino acid sequence: CASSAMGRANSGNTIYF. Looking up the rest from reference TRBV9 and TRBJ1-3 gives the full variable domain: DSGVTQTPKHLITATGQRVTLRCSPRSGDLSVYWYQQSLDQGLQFLIQYYNGEERAKGNILERFSAQQFPDLHSELNLSSLELGDSALYFCASSAMGRANSGNTIYFGEGSWLTVV.

This clonotype was counted a few times. The J gene is TRBJ1-4, the V gene TRBV4-1; TRBD1 matches 10 bases. The V and J ends lost 6 bases and 8 bases, in that order; junction bases with no gene match: 9. Germline V lookup: CDR1 MGHRA, CDR2 YSYEKL. This CDR3 has 15 amino acids. DNA for the CDR3: TGCGCCAGCAGACGGGTCCGGGACAGGGGCGAAAAACTGTTTTTT. This sequence encodes CASRRVRDRGEKLFF.

J is TRBJ2-7 and V is TRBV2; 7 nucleotides match TRBD1. Germline CDR1 SNHLY, CDR2 FYNNEI. The length of the CDR3 is 13 residues. Germline trimming cut 7 bases from V and 3 bases from J; bases unmatched to any gene: 6. The CDR3 DNA is TGTGCCAGCACCCCTAGGACAGGCTACGAGCAGTACTTC. Encoded protein: CASTPRTGYEQYF.

This clonotype has just a few counts. The V call is TRBV18, the J call TRBJ2-3; no firm D call. This CDR3 is 14 amino acids long. Germline assignment: CDR1 KGHSH and CDR2 LQKENI. V lost 3 bases and J lost 4, with 11 bases in between. The DNA for the CDR3 is TGTGCCAGCTCACCGAACGGAAAGGCAGATACGCAGTATTTT. Protein sequence: CASSPNGKADTQYF.

The table lists this clonotype with many counts. This chain connects TRBV19 to TRBJ2-3; 11 bases are shared with TRBD1. J lost 6 bases, V lost 3 bases, and 14 bases had no gene match. The length of the CDR3 is 18 residues. Germline V lookup: CDR1 LNHDA, CDR2 SQIVND (reference sequence). Here the CDR3 DNA reads TGTGCCAGTAGTATGTCAGTAGGACAGGGGGCGGCCAGCGATACGCAGTATTTT. This sequence encodes CASSMSVGQGAASDTQYF.

This clonotype was detected many times. The genes are TRBV10-3 and TRBJ1-2; tentatively, D is TRBD1 (5 bases). The ends were cut back, 3 bases at V and 2 bases at J, with 10 bases in the middle. CDR1 and CDR2 (germline): ENHRY, SYGVKD. CDR3 length: 14 amino acids. The CDR3 loop is CAISEEWGNYGYTF. CDR3 nucleotides: TGTGCCATCAGTGAAGAATGGGGGAACTATGGCTACACCTTC.

This clonotype showed up many times. This rearrangement joins TRBV12-3 or TRBV12-4 to TRBJ1-5, with TRBD1 as a possible D gene (5 bases). The CDR3 sequence is 16 residues long. V was trimmed by 4 bases and J by 2 bases, leaving 15 bases between them. CDR3 protein: CASSSFGAGGNQPQHF. In nucleotides, the CDR3 is TGTGCCAGCAGTTCCTTCGGGGCAGGTGGCAATCAGCCCCAGCATTTT.

In this sample, this clonotype turned up many times. The J gene is TRBJ2-2, the V gene TRBV25-1; 8 positions match TRBD2. V shed 3 bases and J 5 bases; nucleotides not matched to a gene: 8. Germline CDR1 is MGHDK and CDR2 is SYGVNS. CDR3 length: 16 amino acids. CDR3 amino acids: CASSEAQRERTGELFF. In nucleotides, the CDR3 is TGTGCCAGCAGTGAGGCCCAGCGGGAGCGTACCGGGGAGCTGTTTTTT.

V is TRBV6-4 and J is TRBJ2-7, with TRBD2 matching over 7 bases. Unmatched junction bases numbered 9, after V lost 8 bases and J lost 5 bases. CDR1 and CDR2 from the germline V gene are MRHNA and SNTAGT. The CDR3 spans 13 residues. The CDR3 region is CASLAGVTNEQYF. In DNA, the CDR3 is TGTGCCAGCCTTGCGGGAGTAACGAACGAGCAGTACTTC.

To note about this clonotype: A junction end diverges from the germline sequence, so it may reflect a read error. The genes are TRBV7-4 and TRBJ2-5; TRBD1 is a possible D gene (5 bases). The CDR3 runs to 13 residues. The germline gives CDR1 SGHVT, CDR2 SQSDAQ. CDR3 bases: TGTGCCAGCGGCTTCCCTGGACAAGGGACCCAGTACTTC. This sequence encodes CASGFPGQGTQYF.

There are many counts of this clonotype. This chain links TRBV10-3 with TRBJ1-5; D is perhaps TRBD1 (5 bases). Per the germline V gene, CDR1 is ENHRY and CDR2 is SYGVKD. CDR3 length: 19 residues. Trimming pared 2 bases from V and 1 base from J, leaving 21 bases between. CDR3 protein: CAISEVGQAPQMSNQPQHF. DNA of the CDR3: TGTGCCATCAGTGAGGTGGGGCAGGCTCCCCAAATGAGCAATCAGCCCCAGCATTTT.

In its sample, this clonotype was seen many times. The V gene is TRBV9, the J gene TRBJ2-3; 10 positions agree with TRBD1. The CDR3 consists of 14 residues. Germline CDR1 and CDR2: SGDLS and YYNGEE. After removal of 4 bases from V and 4 bases from J, the junction contained 3 bases not matched to a gene. In DNA, the CDR3 is TGTGCCAGCAGCTTTGGACAGGGGGCAGATACGCAGTATTTT. Translated, it gives CASSFGQGADTQYF.

The V gene is TRBV9, the J gene TRBJ2-5; 8 bases map to TRBD1. The CDR3 is 15 amino acids. Germline CDR1 and CDR2: SGDLS and YYNGEE. The V and J ends lost 1 base and 6 bases, in that order; junction bases with no gene match: 8. The CDR3 sequence: CASSVQGASGQTQYF. The CDR3 nucleotides read TGTGCCAGCAGCGTACAGGGGGCGAGCGGCCAGACCCAGTACTTC.

The chain employs TRBV24-1 and TRBJ1-5; TRBD1 might be the D (6 bases). The CDR3 covers 17 residues. V lost 3 bases, J lost 6 bases, and 20 bases lay in between. Germline V gene sequence: CDR1 KGHDR, CDR2 SFDVKD. The CDR3 sequence is CATSDATGGIYSQPQHF. The DNA of the CDR3 is TGTGCCACCAGTGATGCGACAGGAGGGATTTATAGTCAGCCCCAGCATTTT.

The J gene is TRBJ2-5, the V gene TRBV7-9; D may be TRBD2 (5 bases). The germline CDR1 and CDR2 sequences are SEHNR and FQNEAQ (reference sequence). Trimming stripped 6 bases from V and 2 bases from J, with 13 bases between. The CDR3 is made up of 14 amino acids. The DNA for the CDR3 is TGTGCCAGCAGTCCCGAGGGCCGGCAAGAGACCCAGTACTTC. It yields the protein CASSPEGRQETQYF.

This clonotype was observed many times. The chain has TRBV12-3 or TRBV12-4 and TRBJ2-1, with 8 bases that match TRBD2. With 2 bases clipped from V and 3 bases from J, the junction kept 3 bases outside the gene matches. The CDR3 length is 15 residues. CDR3 DNA: TGTGCCAGCAGTTTAAAAGCGGGAGACTACAATGAGCAGTTCTTC. This translates into CASSLKAGDYNEQFF.